This T cell receptor beta chain was documented in a study of beta chain features in type 1 diabetes. Study-wide points: TCRB CDR3 length was moderately but significantly reduced in all four CD4+ subsets of Type 1 diabetes patients. Fewer insertions but more deletions were seen at VDJ junctions in type 1 diabetes patients.

Expressed TCRB transcripts were sequenced, since all the RNA that had been isolated was reverse transcribed. Sequencing of naive, central memory and regulatory T cell samples gave an average of around 3.6 million reads. TCRdb keeps only in-frame clones here, not all; method: immunoSEQ multiplex PCR. Of some 660,000 clones listed, over 11% were seen once; the top ten hold 0.035% to 0.04%. Averaging approximately 0.11 L, one heparinised blood draw came from each individual donor. About this clone itself: Its antigen remains unknown.

J was trimmed by 5 bases and V by 4 bases; bases with no gene match: 7. The CDR3 runs to 14 residues. The germline gives CDR1 SGHTA, CDR2 FQGNSA. The sequence was obtained from a man younger than 30 with type 1 diabetes. V is TRBV7-2 and J is TRBJ2-7; 8 bases are a match to TRBD1. The sequenced material came from naive CD4+ T cells from blood. The CDR3 sequence: CASSWGDRGNEQYF. CDR3 sequence (DNA): TGTGCCAGCAGCTGGGGCGACAGGGGAAACGAGCAGTACTTC.